Following are 23 T cell receptor beta chains from one sample sequenced in a study of OX40 agonist ivuxolimab in advanced cancers. Here immunoSEQ multiplex PCR was the method, and the copy in TCRdb shows in-frame clones only, minus some. The repertoire consists of approximately 70,000 clones, with 65% to 90% occurring once and the leading ten covering about 1.5%. Material: CD4+ or CD8+ T cells sorted from blood, obtained in a trial of the OX40 agonist ivuxolimab. These receptors came from an adult with an advanced solid tumor such as melanoma, head and neck, liver or kidney cancer.

The J gene is TRBJ2-2, the V gene TRBV28, with D perhaps TRBD1 (5 bases). The V end was cut by 6 bases, the J end by 1 base, with 15 bases between. This CDR3 has 16 residues. Germline V gives CDR1 MDHEN, CDR2 SYDVKM. CDR3 sequence reads: CASRPPYQGNTGELFF. The CDR3, as DNA: TGTGCCAGCAGACCCCCTTACCAGGGGAACACCGGGGAGCTGTTTTTT.

This chain uses TRBV5-1 with TRBJ2-3, with D possibly TRBD2 on 6 matching bases. CDR1 and CDR2 (germline): SGHRS, YFSETQ. The V and J ends lost 2 bases and 5 bases respectively, with 12 bases between them. The CDR3 is made up of 14 amino acids. In DNA form, the CDR3 reads TGCGCCAGCAGCTTATCGCGAGCGGGAGATACGCAGTATTTT. Protein sequence: CASSLSRAGDTQYF. Full variable domain (rest looked up from reference TRBV5-1 and TRBJ2-3): KAGVTQTPRYLIKTRGQQVTLSCSPISGHRSVSWYQQTPGQGLQFLFEYFSETQRNKGNFPGRFSGRQFSNSRSEMNVSTLELGDSALYLCASSLSRAGDTQYFGPGTRLTVL.

CDR3 sequence reads: CASSYAGLANWEDTQYF. The CDR3 DNA sequence: TGTGCCAGCAGCTACGCGGGACTAGCGAACTGGGAGGATACGCAGTATTTT. The J gene is TRBJ2-3, the V gene TRBV7-9; 10 nucleotides line up with TRBD2. In germline, CDR1 is SEHNR, CDR2 FQNEAQ (reference sequence). V trimming: 4 bases; J trimming: 6 bases; junction bases outside the gene matches: 13. The CDR3 consists of 17 residues.

This clone was detected once. CDR3 sequence: CASSLGWSGEGTDTQYF. In nucleotides, the CDR3 is TGCGCCAGCAGCTTGGGCTGGTCAGGCGAGGGGACAGATACGCAGTATTTT. V is TRBV5-1 and J is TRBJ2-3; either TRBD1 or TRBD2 may supply D (5 bases each). CDR3 size: 17 residues. Germline V gives CDR1 SGHRS, CDR2 YFSETQ. The V gene lost 0 bases and the J gene lost 3 bases, with 17 bases spanning the gap.

The gene calls are TRBV5-4 and TRBJ1-2, with a possible D match to TRBD1 (5 bases). Germline values: CDR1 SGHNT, CDR2 YYREEE (reference sequence). This CDR3 comprises 17 residues. V was shortened by 0 bases and J by 0 bases, with 15 bases between the two germline ends. The CDR3 DNA is TGTGCCAGCAGCTTGGGTCTGGGGACCCAAGCTAACTATGGCTACACCTTC. Translated: CASSLGLGTQANYGYTF. The entire variable domain, with the rest obtained from reference TRBV5-4 and TRBJ1-2, is as follows: ETGVTQSPTHLIKTRGQQVTLRCSSQSGHNTVSWYQQALGQGPQFIFQYYREEENGRGNFPPRFSGLQFPNYSSELNVNALELDDSALYLCASSLGLGTQANYGYTFGSGTRLTVV.

This chain connects TRBV11-1 to TRBJ1-6; D call uncertain. Looked up from germline, CDR1 is SGHAT and CDR2 is FQDESV (reference sequence). The length of the CDR3 is 14 residues. V was clipped by 5 bases and J by 6 bases, with 11 bases between them. The CDR3 sequence is CASSPRPINSPLHF. The CDR3 region has the DNA TGTGCCAGCAGCCCCCGGCCGATTAATTCACCCCTCCACTTT.

The rearrangement uses TRBV7-9 and TRBJ1-5; D unclear. CDR3 length: 13 amino acids. Germline V gene sequence: CDR1 SEHNR, CDR2 FQNEAQ (reference sequence). Trimming pared 2 bases from V and 5 bases from J, leaving 7 bases between. Written as DNA, the CDR3 is TGTGCCAGCAGCTTATGGAACGATCAGCCCCAGCATTTT. As protein: CASSLWNDQPQHF.

The genes are TRBV2 and TRBJ2-5; 9 positions match TRBD1. Trimming at V came to 6 bases and at J to 5 bases, leaving 10 bases not matched to a gene. CDR1 and CDR2 (germline): SNHLY, FYNNEI. The CDR3 totals 15 residues. The CDR3 region is CASRAGTGFIETQYF. The CDR3 DNA follows: TGTGCCAGCAGGGCCGGGACAGGGTTTATCGAGACCCAGTACTTC.

V usage is TRBV6-1 and J usage is TRBJ2-2; D uncertain. Per the germline V gene, CDR1 is MNHNS and CDR2 is SASEGT. V was trimmed by 4 bases and J by 1 base, leaving 7 bases between them. The CDR3 has 14 residues. The CDR3 DNA reads as TGTGCCAGCAGTGCGCTCGAGAACACCGGGGAGCTGTTTTTT. It specifies CASSALENTGELFF.

The chain employs TRBV5-4 and TRBJ1-4; D not resolved. CDR1 SGHNT and CDR2 YYREEE come from the germline V gene (reference sequence). This CDR3 is built from 15 residues. V gave up 4 bases and J gave up 3 bases, with 13 bases separating them. The CDR3 nucleotides read TGTGCCAGCAGCGGACCGGGGATCGCTAATGAAAAACTGTTTTTT. As protein: CASSGPGIANEKLFF.

The V call is TRBV29-1, the J call TRBJ1-4; D uncertain. Germline CDR1 and CDR2: SQVTM and ANQGSEA. The V end was cut by 4 bases, the J end by 1 base, with 13 bases between. CDR3 size: 15 residues. Here the CDR3 reads CSVGYDGKTNEKLFF. The CDR3 DNA sequence: TGCAGCGTTGGCTACGACGGAAAAACTAATGAAAAACTGTTTTTT.

The CDR3 coding sequence is TGTGCCAGCAGTGCCCGAACAGGGAAGGGGGGCTACGAGCAGTACTTC. Its translation: CASSARTGKGGYEQYF. The genes are TRBV28 and TRBJ2-7; D tentatively fits TRBD1 or TRBD2 (6 bases each). The CDR3 extends over 16 amino acids. V gave up 5 bases and J gave up 3 bases, with 20 bases separating them. CDR1 and CDR2 (germline): MDHEN, SYDVKM.

This chain connects TRBV2 to TRBJ1-2; D remains unclear. V lost 3 bases to trimming and J lost 3 bases, with 11 bases between them. This CDR3 has 14 amino acids. CDR1 SNHLY and CDR2 FYNNEI come from the germline V gene. In DNA, the CDR3 is TGTGCCAGCAGTGAGGATCAAGTACACTATGGCTACACCTTC. It is translated as CASSEDQVHYGYTF.

The rearrangement joins TRBV14 to TRBJ2-5, with 9 bases fitting TRBD1. The junction had 6 bases not matched to a gene; V was cut back by 4 bases and J by 3 bases. CDR3 size: 15 residues. CDR1 and CDR2 from the germline V gene are SGHDN and FVKESK. The CDR3 loop reads CASSRIRDREETQYF. The CDR3 bases are TGTGCCAGCAGCCGAATACGGGACAGGGAAGAGACCCAGTACTTC. Looking up the rest from reference TRBV14 and TRBJ2-5 gives the full variable domain: EAGVTQFPSHSVIEKGQTVTLRCDPISGHDNLYWYRRVMGKEIKFLLHFVKESKQDESGMPNNRFLAERTGGTYSTLKVQPAELEDSGVYFCASSRIRDREETQYFGPGTRLLVL.

This clone was detected only a few times. In nucleotides, the CDR3 is TGTGCCAGCAGTGACAGCCGACCAGACAGGGTGGAAGCTTTCTTT. Translated, it gives CASSDSRPDRVEAFF. This rearrangement joins TRBV9 to TRBJ1-1; 7 nucleotides match TRBD1. Germline V gives CDR1 SGDLS, CDR2 YYNGEE. The V gene end was trimmed by 5 bases and the J gene end by 8 bases; junction bases not matched to a gene: 15. The CDR3 is 15 residues long. The full variable domain, rest sourced from reference TRBV9 and TRBJ1-1, is DSGVTQTPKHLITATGQRVTLRCSPRSGDLSVYWYQQSLDQGLQFLIQYYNGEERAKGNILERFSAQQFPDLHSELNLSSLELGDSALYFCASSDSRPDRVEAFFGQGTRLTVV.

This chain joins TRBV30 and TRBJ1-5, with no clear D. Germline CDR1 GTSNPN, CDR2 SVGIG (reference sequence). V lost 5 bases and J 4 bases, leaving 15 bases between the germline ends. The CDR3 spans 14 residues. This CDR3 is CAWRGPIVNQPQHF. The CDR3 DNA sequence: TGTGCCTGGCGTGGGCCCATAGTGAATCAGCCCCAGCATTTT.

The chain couples TRBV5-1 to TRBJ2-7; D possibly uses TRBD1 or TRBD2 (5 bases each). The CDR3 covers 17 residues. The V and J ends lost 1 base and 0 bases respectively, with 17 bases between them. From germline, CDR1 is SGHRS and CDR2 YFSETQ. CDR3 in DNA: TGCGCCAGCAGCTTGTCGATTCCCCAGGGAGTCTCCTACGAGCAGTACTTC. Protein sequence: CASSLSIPQGVSYEQYF.

The chain has TRBV9 and TRBJ2-5; D is unresolved. This CDR3 is 13 amino acids long. Per germline, CDR1 SGDLS and CDR2 YYNGEE. The V gene lost 0 bases and the J gene lost 5 bases, with 8 bases spanning the gap. CDR3 nucleotide sequence: TGTGCCAGCAGCGTAGCTTTCATGGAGACCCAGTACTTC. Encoded protein: CASSVAFMETQYF.

This chain links TRBV19 with TRBJ1-1; 8 bases line up with TRBD1. CDR1 and CDR2 from the germline V gene are LNHDA and SQIVND (reference sequence). The CDR3 spans 16 residues. V shed 5 bases and J 6 bases; nucleotides not matched to a gene: 14. CDR3 residues: CASSPRGQGDRAEAFF. The CDR3 bases are TGTGCCAGTAGTCCACGAGGACAGGGCGATCGCGCTGAAGCTTTCTTT.

This chain connects TRBV6-1 to TRBJ2-5; the D gene could be TRBD1 or TRBD2 (6 bases each). V lost 0 bases to trimming and J lost 4 bases, with 12 bases between them. The CDR3 contains 15 residues. Per germline, CDR1 MNHNS and CDR2 SASEGT. CDR3 sequence: CASSEARGLGETQYF. The CDR3 DNA sequence: TGTGCCAGCAGTGAAGCCCGGGGGCTTGGAGAGACCCAGTACTTC.

The CDR3 spells CASSWGQSTDTQYF. In DNA, the CDR3 is TGTGCCAGCAGTTGGGGACAGTCCACAGATACGCAGTATTTT. The chain links TRBV6-5 to TRBJ2-3, with 7 bases that match TRBD1. Germline V gene sequence: CDR1 MNHEY, CDR2 SVGAGI. V trimming: 4 bases; J trimming: 2 bases; junction bases outside the gene matches: 3. The CDR3 is made up of 14 amino acids.

This clone has a single count. The J gene is TRBJ1-2, the V gene TRBV6-6; D unresolved. V was clipped by 0 bases and J by 4 bases, with 15 bases between them. Germline V gene lookup returns CDR1 MNHNY and CDR2 SVGAGI (reference sequence). This CDR3 spans 16 amino acids. The CDR3 DNA reads TGTGCCAGCAGTTACTCTACCCGGGTGGACGGCTATGGCTACACCTTC. Protein sequence: CASSYSTRVDGYGYTF.

V gene TRBV5-5 combines with J gene TRBJ1-4; the match to TRBD1 covers 9 bases. After removal of 3 bases from V and 7 bases from J, the junction contained 4 bases not matched to a gene. This CDR3 region has 14 residues. CDR1 and CDR2 (germline): SGHKS, YYEKEE (reference sequence). DNA of the CDR3: TGTGCCAGCAGCTCGGGACAGGGTCCTGAAAAACTGTTTTTT. This translates into CASSSGQGPEKLFF. Full variable domain (remainder filled in from reference TRBV5-5 and TRBJ1-4): DAGVTQSPTHLIKTRGQQVTLRCSPISGHKSVSWYQQVLGQGPQFIFQYYEKEERGRGNFPDRFSARQFPNYSSELNVNALLLGDSALYLCASSSGQGPEKLFFGSGTQLSVL.